Sequencing of this TCR beta chain was carried out in a study of T cells in Graves' hyperthyroidism and ophthalmopathy. As concerns this clonotype: No antigen is known for it. This may arise from a read error, as a much more abundant clone is one base away.

Germline CDR1 and CDR2: SGDLS and YYNGEE. The CDR3 contains 14 residues. TCR beta CDR3 regions were amplified from RNA transcripts. Initially, a first-round RT-PCR of the TCR CDR3 employed the HTBI primer set. One entry per CDR3 protein results from TCRdb running MiXCR on the multiplex PCR reads. Among 450,000 to 700,000 distinct CDR3 sequences, about 43% were seen once, and the ten largest hold roughly 19%. Study-level points and caveats: Blood also carried most thyroid clonotypes expanded above 0.001.

The sequencing sample was made of peripheral blood or thyroid tissue (not recorded which). This receptor was obtained from an adult woman with Graves' disease, either hyperthyroidism or ophthalmopathy (not recorded which). V is TRBV9 and J is TRBJ2-7; 8 positions agree with TRBD2. CDR3 nucleotides: TGTGCCGGCAGCTTAGTACTAGCGGCCTACGAGCAGTACTTC. It encodes CAGSLVLAAYEQYF.